These T cell receptor beta chains were read from a single sample in a study of blood T cell repertoires in COVID-19. The assay was immunoSEQ multiplex PCR, and TCRdb's table has in-frame clones only and misses some. The profile shows more than 65,000 clones, about nine tenths of them singletons. The sample taken for sequencing was peripheral blood. The receptor set was obtained from a woman aged 50 to 60 with acute or convalescent COVID-19. CDR3s include the opening cysteine and the closing phenylalanine or tryptophan. The D gene is left open where the match is weak. Some rows mark clone size as missing; the rest say once, few, many or name a class of expanded clone.

TRBJ2-5 | TRBV28 | TRBD2 | - | TGTGCCAGCAGTTTCGGAAAGACTAGCGGGTTAGTAGGAGAGACCCAGTACTTC | CASSFGKTSGLVGETQYF
TRBJ1-5 | TRBV30 | - | - | TGTGCCTGGAGTGCGGGACAATCTCGGTCGATTAGCAATCAGCCCCAGCATTTT | CAWSAGQSRSISNQPQHF
TRBJ1-2 | TRBV7-8 | TRBD1 | - | TGTGCCAGCAGCTTAGCGTTCGTTTCGACAGGGGGCCAGTCGAGAGGCTACACCTTC | CASSLAFVSTGGQSRGYTF
TRBJ2-5 | TRBV7-3 | - | - | TGTGCCAGCAGCTTCAAGCAGGGCCCGACACGGCAACGGTCCCAGTACTTC | CASSFKQGPTRQRSQYF
TRBJ2-7 | TRBV6-5 | TRBD2 | - | TGTGCCAGCAGTTACTCCCCATCGGGAGGAAGATACGAGCAGTACTTC | CASSYSPSGGRYEQYF
TRBJ1-2 | TRBV5-1 | TRBD1 | once | TGCGCCAGCAGCTCACAGGGGACAGTGGATGGCTACACCTTC | CASSSQGTVDGYTF
TRBJ2-1 | TRBV14 | - | once | TGTGCCAGCAGCCAAAGGCAGGCTACCTACAATGAGCAGTTCTTC | CASSQRQATYNEQFF
TRBJ1-5 | TRBV3-1/TRBV3-2 | - | - | TGTGCCAGCAGCCAAGACTGGGGGGGGGATCAGCCCCAGCATTTT | CASSQDWGGDQPQHF
TRBJ2-5 | TRBV18 | - | - | TGTGCCAGCTCACCACCGGGGAGACAAGAGACCCAGTACTTC | CASSPPGRQETQYF
TRBJ2-1 | TRBV9 | - | - | TGTGCCAGCAGCCCCGAGTCGGATGAGCAGTTCTTC | CASSPESDEQFF
TRBJ1-3 | TRBV9 | - | few | TGTGCCAGCAGCCCCCTCGGAGGCTCTGGAAACACCATATATTTT | CASSPLGGSGNTIYF
TRBJ1-1 | TRBV5-1 | TRBD1 | - | TGCGCCAGCAGCCCAACCGGGACAGGACCCAACACTGAAGCTTTCTTT | CASSPTGTGPNTEAFF
TRBJ1-6 | TRBV5-1 | - | - | TGCGCCAGCAGCCAATCTGGACAGACTAATTCACCCCTCCACTTT | CASSQSGQTNSPLHF
TRBJ1-1 | TRBV7-9 | TRBD1 | - | TGTGCCAGCACCGGGACAGGGACCAAGAACACTGAAGCTTTCTTT | CASTGTGTKNTEAFF
TRBJ1-1 | TRBV10-3 | - | - | TGTGCCATCAGTGAGGGACATTTGAACACTGAAGCTTTCTTT | CAISEGHLNTEAFF
TRBJ1-1 | TRBV3-1/TRBV3-2 | - | - | TGTGCCAGCAGCTCACTCCAGGGGTACACTGAAGCTTTCTTT | CASSSLQGYTEAFF
TRBJ1-2 | TRBV6-5 | TRBD1 | - | TGTGCCAGCAGTTACACGACAGGGATCGCTGGAGGCTACACCTTC | CASSYTTGIAGGYTF
TRBJ2-2 | TRBV19 | TRBD2 | - | TGTGCCAGTAGACCGACCGGGACTAGCGTGCCCCCTTTCAATATCGGGGAGCTGTTTTTT | CASRPTGTSVPPFNIGELFF
TRBJ1-2 | TRBV9 | - | - | TGTGCCAGCAGCAAAAGTGATAGTCGATTAGACTATGGCTACACCTTC | CASSKSDSRLDYGYTF
TRBJ2-5 | TRBV2 | - | - | TGTGCCAGCGGGGCTCAAGGGCAGGAGACCCAGTACTTC | CASGAQGQETQYF
TRBJ2-5 | TRBV11-3 | - | - | TGTGCCAGTAAGGGAGGGGGCCAAGAGACCCAGTACTTC | CASKGGGQETQYF
TRBJ2-7 | TRBV7-2 | - | - | TGTGCCAGCAGCTTTAACCTCCGGGACTCGGCGCAAGAGCAGTACTTC | CASSFNLRDSAQEQYF
TRBJ1-2 | TRBV2 | TRBD1 | - | TGTGCCAGCAGTGCGCAGGGGGCATGGGGGACTAACTATGGCTACACCTTC | CASSAQGAWGTNYGYTF
TRBJ2-1 | TRBV28 | TRBD2 | once | TGTGCCAGCAGTTTCCCAGCGGGAGGGGGCCCAAATGAGCAGTTCTTC | CASSFPAGGGPNEQFF
TRBJ1-1 | TRBV30 | TRBD1 | - | TGTGCCTGGAGTCCCGGACAGGGGACGAACACTGAAGCTTTCTTT | CAWSPGQGTNTEAFF
TRBJ2-1 | TRBV5-1 | - | once | TGCGCCAGCAGCTTGGATCTAGCGAGCTCCTACAATGAGCAGTTCTTC | CASSLDLASSYNEQFF
TRBJ2-7 | TRBV6-2/TRBV6-3 | TRBD2 | - | TGTGCCAGCAGTTACCGAGTACTAGCGGACTCCTACGAGCAGTACTTC | CASSYRVLADSYEQYF
TRBJ2-1 | TRBV9 | - | few | TGTGCCAGCAGCGGAGGCGGTGGCGCCGGAACTTACAATGAGCAGTTCTTC | CASSGGGGAGTYNEQFF
TRBJ2-7 | TRBV9 | - | - | TGTGCCAGCAGCCCCGGTGGGGCTGGATCCTACGAGCAGTACTTC | CASSPGGAGSYEQYF
TRBJ2-1 | TRBV4-1 | TRBD2 | - | TGCGCCAGCAGCCGATGGCGGGAGGGCCTCAATGAGCAGTTCTTC | CASSRWREGLNEQFF
TRBJ1-3 | TRBV7-9 | - | - | TGTGCCAGCAGCCCTTCTCTCTCGGGGGGTTACTCTGGAAACACCATATATTTT | CASSPSLSGGYSGNTIYF
TRBJ1-5 | TRBV7-8 | - | - | TGTGCCAGCAGCTTTCGGGCACGGGGGGGGCAGATTAATCAGCCCCAGCATTTT | CASSFRARGGQINQPQHF
TRBJ1-1 | TRBV27 | - | - | TGTGCCAGCAGTTTAGGGGGCACGAACACTGAAGCTTTCTTT | CASSLGGTNTEAFF
TRBJ1-5 | TRBV19 | TRBD1 | - | TGTGCCAGTAGTATAGATGGGGGACAGGGCCCCCTACCCCAGCATTTT | CASSIDGGQGPLPQHF
TRBJ1-6 | TRBV2 | - | - | TGTGCCAGCGCCCAGGTCACCTCCTATAATTCACCCCTCCACTTT | CASAQVTSYNSPLHF
TRBJ2-5 | TRBV28 | TRBD2 | - | TGTGCCAGCAGTTCCCCCTCGGGAGGAGCAGAGACCCAGTACTTC | CASSSPSGGAETQYF
TRBJ2-7 | TRBV6-5 | TRBD1 | - | TGTGCCAGCAGTTACTCACCAGGGGGCCCCTACGAGCAGTACTTC | CASSYSPGGPYEQYF
TRBJ2-3 | TRBV5-4 | TRBD1 | - | TGTGCCAGCAGACCCGGGACAGGCACAGATACGCAGTATTTT | CASRPGTGTDTQYF
TRBJ1-5 | TRBV27 | - | once | TGTGCCAGCAGTTTTGCGGGACCCGATCAGCCCCAGCATTTT | CASSFAGPDQPQHF
TRBJ1-1 | TRBV5-1 | - | - | TGCGCCAGCAGCTCCCCTAACACTGAAGCTTTCTTT | CASSSPNTEAFF
TRBJ2-1 | TRBV19 | TRBD2 | - | TGTGCCAGTAGACTAGGACTAGCGGGGGGGGTAGGTGGTGAGCAGTTCTTC | CASRLGLAGGVGGEQFF
TRBJ1-5 | TRBV28 | - | - | TGTGCCAGCAGGGGGACACACAATCAGCCCCAGCATTTT | CASRGTHNQPQHF
TRBJ1-1 | TRBV7-2 | - | - | TGTGCCAGCAGCCCCCAGGGGACTGAAGCTTTCTTT | CASSPQGTEAFF
TRBJ1-1 | TRBV18 | - | - | TGTGCCAGCTCACCTATCGAGGCTGAAGCTTTCTTT | CASSPIEAEAFF
TRBJ2-7 | TRBV7-9 | TRBD1 | - | TGTGCCAGCAGCTTGGCGGCAGGGGGCCTGTACGAGCAGTACTTC | CASSLAAGGLYEQYF
TRBJ2-1 | TRBV2 | TRBD2 | - | TGTGCCAGCAGTCTACTAGCGGCCCTGGGGAATGAGCAGTTCTTC | CASSLLAALGNEQFF
TRBJ1-4 | TRBV28 | - | - | TGTGCCAGCAGTTCCGCGGGGGTTTCGAATGAAAAACTGTTTTTT | CASSSAGVSNEKLFF
TRBJ1-2 | TRBV28 | TRBD1 | - | TGTGCCAGCAGGGAGGGACAGGGGGCTTATGGCTACACCTTC | CASREGQGAYGYTF
TRBJ1-3 | TRBV19 | - | - | TGTGCCAGTAGTCTCGTTCGGGGACACCTTGGAAACACCATATATTTT | CASSLVRGHLGNTIYF
TRBJ1-2 | TRBV5-1 | TRBD1 | - | TGCGCCAGCAGCTCAGGACAGGGGGCGGATGGCTACACCTTC | CASSSGQGADGYTF
TRBJ1-5 | TRBV24-1 | TRBD1 | - | TGTGCCACGGGGGACAGGCCCCTCGGCCAGCCCCAGCATTTT | CATGDRPLGQPQHF
TRBJ2-2 | TRBV5-1 | TRBD2 | - | TGCGCCAGCAGCCAGGGACTAGCGAGATACACCGGGGAGCTGTTTTTT | CASSQGLARYTGELFF
TRBJ1-1 | TRBV5-6 | - | - | TGTGCCAGCAGCTTTGGAGTGGGCCAGGGGGCTTTCTTT | CASSFGVGQGAFF
TRBJ2-1 | TRBV24-1 | - | - | TGTGCCACCAGTGACTCTAGCGCGGCCCGGGGGCAGTTCTTC | CATSDSSAARGQFF